This entry concerns a single TCR beta chain. Its antigen is undetermined. This record belongs to a study of Ad26.COV2.S vaccination and SARS-CoV-2 variants. Study details: Vaccine-arm donor from the placebo-controlled COV1001 Ad26.COV2.S trial. Study-wide results and limits: Breadth measured for non-spike TCRs was similar across vaccine and placebo recipients.

Sequencing used immunoSEQ multiplex PCR; TCRdb keeps in-frame clones, though not all of them. The sample yields about 350,000 clones, 75% to 90% seen once. Indicated treatment: around 19 received Ad26.COV2.S at low or high dose, single or two shots; several received placebo; per-sample allocation not given. The samples were gathered on day 63 after the first injection of vaccine or placebo. Germline lookup yields CDR1 LNHDA and CDR2 SQIVND (reference sequence). CDR3 length: 14 residues. The V end lost 1 base, the J end lost 2 bases, and 8 bases lay between the germline ends. The sequence came from a person aged 18-60 years who received the Ad26.COV2.S COVID-19 vaccine or a placebo. This specimen was peripheral blood, taken in a trial of Ad26.COV2.S vaccine versus placebo. The chain uses TRBV19 and TRBJ1-1; no definite D call. In nucleotides, the CDR3 is TGTGCCAGTAGTATAGGTGGCTACAACACTGAAGCTTTCTTT. Its protein product is CASSIGGYNTEAFF.